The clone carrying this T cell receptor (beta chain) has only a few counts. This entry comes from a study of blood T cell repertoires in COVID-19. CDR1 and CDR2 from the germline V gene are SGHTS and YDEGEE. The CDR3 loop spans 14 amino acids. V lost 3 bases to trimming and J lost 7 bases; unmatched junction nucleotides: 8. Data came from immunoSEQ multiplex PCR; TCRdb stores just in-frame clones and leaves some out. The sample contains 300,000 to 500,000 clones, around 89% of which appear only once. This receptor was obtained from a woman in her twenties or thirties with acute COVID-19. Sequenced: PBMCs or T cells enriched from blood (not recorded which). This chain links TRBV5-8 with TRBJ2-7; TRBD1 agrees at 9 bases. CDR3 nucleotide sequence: TGTGCCAGCAGCTCCGGGACAGGGTCTCGAGAGCAGTACTTC. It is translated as CASSSGTGSREQYF.